This T cell receptor (beta chain) appears in the sequencing data of a study of Ad26.COV2.S vaccination and SARS-CoV-2 variants. On this clone itself: Its antigen is still unknown.

Regarding the study as a whole: Across vaccine and placebo recipients, the breadth of non-spike TCRs was similar.

Some clones are missing from TCRdb's copy, which holds only in-frame ones; the method was immunoSEQ multiplex PCR. The sample shows 450,000 to 550,000 clones, roughly 87% of them seen only once. Treatment reported: around 19 received Ad26.COV2.S at low or high dose, single or two shots; 5 received placebo; per-sample allocation not given. Collection of the samples took place on day 63 after the first injection of vaccine or placebo. The receptor was isolated from a person aged 18-60 years who received the Ad26.COV2.S COVID-19 vaccine or a placebo. Sequences were derived from peripheral blood, sampled in a trial of Ad26.COV2.S vaccine versus placebo.

The CDR3 reads CASSSRQAYEQYF. The CDR3 coding sequence is TGTGCCAGCAGCTCACGACAGGCCTACGAGCAGTACTTC. J is TRBJ2-7 and V is TRBV13, with a possible D match to TRBD1 (6 bases). Trimming cost V 4 bases and J 2 bases, with 9 bases left between them. The CDR3 is 13 residues long. The germline V gene has CDR1 PRHDT and CDR2 FYEKMQ (reference sequence).